A single sample gave rise to the 16 T cell receptor beta chains below, sequenced in a study of T-cell memory formation after mild COVID-19. A single record per CDR3 protein comes from TCRdb applying MiXCR to the 5' RACE reads. The sample yields almost 550,000 distinct CDR3 sequences, around 21% seen once. The material sequenced was PBMCs or a T cell subset sorted from them (not recorded which). The receptors originated from an adult woman who had mild COVID-19 (a few samples of this study predate the infection). Cell type and time point are not known.

This chain links TRBV5-6 with TRBJ2-7; 9 nucleotides align to TRBD2. The V gene end was trimmed by 4 bases and the J gene end by 3 bases; junction bases not matched to a gene: 11. The CDR3 spans 16 residues. Germline V lookup: CDR1 SGHDT, CDR2 YYEEEE. CDR3 protein: CASSRTGGRAFYEQYF. The CDR3 DNA follows: TGTGCCAGCAGCCGGACTGGCGGGAGGGCCTTCTACGAGCAGTACTTC. Full variable domain (remainder filled in from reference TRBV5-6 and TRBJ2-7): DAGVTQSPTHLIKTRGQQVTLRCSPKSGHDTVSWYQQALGQGPQFIFQYYEEEERQRGNFPDRFSGHQFPNYSSELNVNALLLGDSALYLCASSRTGGRAFYEQYFGPGTRLTVT.

Only a few counts were recorded for this clonotype. This chain connects TRBV5-1 to TRBJ2-1, with 12 bases lining up with TRBD2. V was clipped by 5 bases and J by 6 bases; unmatched bases: 6. Germline CDR1 is SGHRS and CDR2 is YFSETQ. CDR3 length: 15 amino acids. CDR3 in amino acids: CASRTSGSSTNEQFF. CDR3 nucleotides: TGCGCCAGCAGGACTAGCGGGAGTTCGACCAATGAGCAGTTCTTC.

The V and J genes are TRBV4-1 and TRBJ2-2; D ambiguous. CDR3 length equals 15 residues. Germline CDR1 MGHRA, CDR2 YSYEKL. V was pared by 6 bases and J by 5 bases, with 16 bases between. The CDR3 sequence is CASRSWALGTGELFF. CDR3 bases: TGCGCCAGCAGATCGTGGGCTTTGGGGACCGGGGAGCTGTTTTTT.

The rearrangement joins TRBV13 to TRBJ2-1, with 13 bases matching TRBD2. Germline values: CDR1 PRHDT, CDR2 FYEKMQ (reference sequence). There are 15 residues in the CDR3. Trimming at V came to 5 bases and at J to 10 bases, leaving 8 bases not matched to a gene. CDR3 DNA: TGTGCCAGCAGCACAACTAGCGGGAGGGTCAGCGAGCAGTTCTTC. Amino acid sequence: CASSTTSGRVSEQFF.

V gene TRBV5-5 combines with J gene TRBJ2-1; 8 nucleotides match TRBD2. Trimming at V came to 3 bases and at J to 9 bases, leaving 14 bases not matched to a gene. This CDR3 region has 16 residues. Germline CDR1 reads SGHKS; CDR2 reads YYEKEE (reference sequence). The CDR3 is CASSSAGTSGLFEQFF. The DNA of the CDR3 is TGTGCCAGCAGCTCCGCCGGGACTAGTGGTTTGTTTGAGCAGTTCTTC.

Only a few counts were recorded for this clonotype. This rearrangement joins TRBV7-8 to TRBJ2-1; 12 nucleotides agree with TRBD2. Trimming cost V 5 bases and J 8 bases; bases outside gene matches: 7. CDR1 and CDR2 (germline): SGHVS, FQNEAQ. The CDR3 is made up of 15 amino acids. As DNA, the CDR3 is TGTGCCAGCAGCAGACTAGCGGGAGAGTCCGATGAGCAGTTCTTC. Protein: CASSRLAGESDEQFF.

This clonotype was found a few times. The chain has TRBV7-9 and TRBJ2-5, with a tentative D call TRBD2 (6 bases). The germline V gene has CDR1 SEHNR and CDR2 FQNEAQ (reference sequence). Trimming took 4 bases from V and 3 from J, leaving 18 bases between them. The CDR3 has 16 amino acids. The CDR3 region is CASSSTPRDFKETQYF. The CDR3 DNA reads as TGTGCCAGCAGCTCAACCCCCCGGGACTTCAAAGAGACCCAGTACTTC.

The chain recombines TRBV5-8 with TRBJ1-3, with TRBD1 as a possible D gene (5 bases). Trimming stripped 4 bases from V and 9 bases from J, with 17 bases between. The length of the CDR3 is 14 residues. CDR1 is SGHTS and CDR2 is YDEGEE in the germline V gene. CDR3 amino acids: CASSATGFLTTIYF. The CDR3, as DNA: TGTGCCAGCAGCGCCACAGGTTTCCTTACCACCATATATTTT.

This chain links TRBV15 with TRBJ2-5, with D hard to call. Germline V gene data show CDR1 as LNHNV and CDR2 as YYDKDF (reference sequence). The CDR3 loop spans 16 amino acids. The V gene lost 1 base and the J gene lost 1 base, with 13 bases spanning the gap. CDR3 sequence: CATSRAPGLGQETQYF. The CDR3 nucleotides read TGTGCCACCAGCAGAGCCCCCGGGCTAGGCCAAGAGACCCAGTACTTC. The full variable domain, in which reference TRBV15 and TRBJ2-5 provide the parts outside the CDR3, is DAMVIQNPRYQVTQFGKPVTLSCSQTLNHNVMYWYQQKSSQAPKLLFHYYDKDFNNEADTPDNFQSRRPNTSFCFLDIRSPGLGDTAMYLCATSRAPGLGQETQYFGPGTRLLVL.

This clonotype has just one count. This chain connects TRBV4-1 to TRBJ2-7; TRBD2 agrees at 12 bases. The CDR3 is made up of 14 amino acids. Germline V lookup: CDR1 MGHRA, CDR2 YSYEKL. J lost 7 bases, V lost 8 bases, and 9 bases had no gene match. Here the CDR3 reads CASWGLAGGDEQYF. The CDR3 DNA sequence: TGCGCCAGCTGGGGTCTAGCGGGGGGGGATGAGCAGTACTTC.

This clonotype has at least ten counts. The rearrangement uses TRBV7-9 and TRBJ2-2, with D possibly matching TRBD2 (5 bases). V lost 5 bases to trimming and J lost 1 base, with 14 bases between them. Germline assignment: CDR1 SEHNR and CDR2 FQNEAQ (reference sequence). This CDR3 spans 16 amino acids. The CDR3 coding sequence is TGTGCCAGCAGCACCCGAGTAGCGTTGAACACCGGGGAGCTGTTTTTT. The encoded protein is CASSTRVALNTGELFF.

The J gene is TRBJ2-5, the V gene TRBV6-5; tentatively, D is TRBD1 (6 bases). Trimming removed 0 bases from V and 5 bases from J, with 16 bases in between. Germline V gene sequence: CDR1 MNHEY, CDR2 SVGAGI. The CDR3 spans 16 residues. The CDR3 here is CASSYSGHFVGETQYF. In DNA form, the CDR3 reads TGTGCCAGCAGTTACTCGGGACACTTTGTGGGCGAGACCCAGTACTTC.

The chain is built from TRBV30 and TRBJ2-1; possibly TRBD2 for D (6 bases). CDR1 is GTSNPN, CDR2 SVGIG, per germline (reference sequence). The V end lost 0 bases, the J end lost 6 bases, and 12 bases lay between the germline ends. This CDR3 contains 14 residues. In DNA form, the CDR3 reads TGTGCCTGGAGTGTACGGCTAGCGATCAATGAGCAGTTCTTC. Amino acid sequence: CAWSVRLAINEQFF.

There are many counts of this clonotype. J is TRBJ2-3 and V is TRBV9; 10 bases fit TRBD2. CDR1 and CDR2 from the germline V gene are SGDLS and YYNGEE. The CDR3 has 17 amino acids. V lost 3 bases to trimming and J lost 4 bases; unmatched junction nucleotides: 11. The CDR3 protein is CASSGLASGSSSDTQYF. The CDR3 DNA reads as TGTGCCAGCAGCGGACTTGCTAGCGGGAGTTCCTCAGATACGCAGTATTTT.

This clonotype was picked up many times. The J gene is TRBJ2-7, the V gene TRBV6-5; 8 bases fit TRBD1. Germline V gene sequence: CDR1 MNHEY, CDR2 SVGAGI. J was trimmed by 6 bases and V by 6 bases; bases with no gene match: 7. The CDR3 covers 13 residues. The CDR3 DNA follows: TGTGCCAGCAGGGACAGGGTATTTGGCGAGCAGTACTTC. Its translation is CASRDRVFGEQYF.

The chain couples TRBV4-1 to TRBJ2-3; the D is unclear. Germline lookup yields CDR1 MGHRA and CDR2 YSYEKL. There are 14 residues in the CDR3. The V gene lost 0 bases and the J gene lost 3 bases, with 7 bases spanning the gap. Written as DNA, the CDR3 is TGCGCCAGCAGCCAAGAGATTCCGACAGATACGCAGTATTTT. Translated, it gives CASSQEIPTDTQYF.